This T cell receptor (beta chain) is from a study of shared clonotypes between healthy human individuals. Study-wide findings and caveats: Researchers sampled only blood; tissue repertoires likely differ.

CDR1 MNHEY and CDR2 SVGAGI come from the germline V gene. Between the trimmed V and J ends, which lost 8 bases and 0 bases, there was a span of 16 bases. The CDR3 runs to 15 residues. Turning to this clone: The target antigen is unknown.

TCRdb's copy holds only in-frame clones and misses some; the assay was immunoSEQ multiplex PCR. Here the sample spans roughly 2.5 million clones, more than 90% being singletons. The chain couples TRBV6-5 to TRBJ1-2; tentatively, D is TRBD1 (5 bases). The source material was naive CD4+ T cells sorted from blood. The sample's subset: CD45RA+ positively selected. The receptor was isolated from a man younger than 35 in good health. CDR3 sequence (DNA): TGTGCCAGCGGGGGGAATTTTGGGGCTAACTATGGCTACACCTTC. This codes for CASGGNFGANYGYTF.